Detailed here is one T cell receptor beta chain. This sample stems from a study of cytomegalovirus exposure and HLA in healthy donors. The CDR3 length is 11 residues. Germline-derived CDR1 and CDR2 are SNHLY and FYNNEI. The V gene lost 4 bases and the J gene lost 6 bases, with 7 bases spanning the gap. With 60 Vbeta and 13 Jbeta primers, the PCR was carried out. The repertoire was sequenced with immunoSEQ multiplex PCR; TCRdb's copy has only in-frame clones and lacks some. This table holds some 180,000 clones, around 76% found once. J is TRBJ2-7 and V is TRBV2; D unresolved. The TCR sequence derives from a man aged 25-45 years in good health and CMV-seronegative. Source material: PBMCs. The CDR3 here is CASSVRREQYF. The DNA for the CDR3 is TGTGCCAGCAGTGTGCGGCGCGAGCAGTACTTC.